The entry below gives a single T cell receptor (beta chain) sequence along with its context. Its antigen is undetermined. Specified treatment: around 19 received Ad26.COV2.S at low or high dose, single or two shots; about 5 received placebo; per-sample allocation not given. All samples were drawn on day 63, counting from the first vaccine or placebo injection. The data were taken from a study of Ad26.COV2.S vaccination and SARS-CoV-2 variants. Study findings and constraints: Non-spike TCR breadth was similar in vaccine and placebo recipients.

The protocol was immunoSEQ multiplex PCR, while the TCRdb copy is restricted to in-frame clones and leaves out a portion. The sample has 400,000 to 450,000 clones, about 90% seen once. Germline values: CDR1 MDHEN, CDR2 SYDVKM. Trimming cost V 6 bases and J 3 bases, with 11 bases left between them. This CDR3 comprises 14 residues. The sample in question was peripheral blood, obtained in a trial of Ad26.COV2.S vaccine versus placebo. V and J are TRBV28 and TRBJ1-4; D may be TRBD1 (5 bases). The receptor was isolated from a person aged 18-65 years who received the Ad26.COV2.S COVID-19 vaccine or a placebo. CDR3 protein: CASREGLANEKLFF. The DNA for the CDR3 is TGTGCCAGCAGGGAGGGGCTCGCTAATGAAAAACTGTTTTTT.